This T cell receptor (beta chain) was recovered during a study of blood T cell repertoires in COVID-19. Study-level background: Acute and convalescent COVID-19 samples came from the United States, Italy and Spain.

Germline V gives CDR1 SGHDN, CDR2 FVKESK. The CDR3 contains 14 residues. Trimming took off 3 bases at V and 3 bases at J, with 9 bases between the two ends. Repertoires were generated with immunoSEQ multiplex PCR, while TCRdb's copy carries only in-frame clones and drops some. In the table there are around 210,000 clones, around 90% of which are singletons. The sample comprised peripheral blood. The chain recombines TRBV14 with TRBJ1-3; a possible D gene is TRBD1 (6 bases). The TCR sequence derives from a man between 18 and 35 years old with active or convalescent COVID-19. In nucleotides, the CDR3 is TGTGCCAGCAGCCATAGGGGGTTTGGAAACACCATATATTTT. It codes for CASSHRGFGNTIYF.